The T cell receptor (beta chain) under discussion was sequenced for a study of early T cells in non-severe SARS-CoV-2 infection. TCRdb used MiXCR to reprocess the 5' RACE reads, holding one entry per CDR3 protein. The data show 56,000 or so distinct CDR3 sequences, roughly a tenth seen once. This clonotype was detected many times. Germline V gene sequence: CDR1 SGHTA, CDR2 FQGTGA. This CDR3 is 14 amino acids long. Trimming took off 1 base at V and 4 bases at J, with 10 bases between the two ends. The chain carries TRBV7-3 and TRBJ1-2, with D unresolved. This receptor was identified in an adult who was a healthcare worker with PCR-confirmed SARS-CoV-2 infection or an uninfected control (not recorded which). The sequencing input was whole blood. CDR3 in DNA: TGTGCCAGCAGCTTAAGTCAGAATTCCTATGGCTACACCTTC. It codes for CASSLSQNSYGYTF.